This TCR beta chain was captured by sequencing in a study of T cell changes during pregnancy in multiple sclerosis. This CDR3 comprises 16 residues. Germline values: CDR1 MNHEY, CDR2 SVGAGI. Turning to this clone: A read error may produce the germline difference seen at one junction end.

The repertoire was sequenced with immunoSEQ multiplex PCR; TCRdb's copy has only in-frame clones and lacks some. Among more than 40,000 clones listed, about 91% were seen once. The chain carries TRBV6-5 and TRBJ1-3, with 8 bases matching TRBD1. The TCR was taken from a female donor with multiple sclerosis, enrolled in a pregnancy study. Sample: CD8+ T cells from peripheral blood mononuclear cells, taken after pregnancy. The CDR3 nucleotides are TGTGCCAGCAGTTCTCAACAGGGGGGGGGCAGGTCCTTTGAGGATTTT. Its protein product is CASSSQQGGGRSFEDF.